This entry is about one T cell receptor (beta chain). This entry is derived from a study of control samples from healthy donors and cancer patients. Germline V gene data show CDR1 as SGHRS and CDR2 as YFSETQ. V was cut by 0 bases and J by 3 bases, with 10 bases left in between. The CDR3 runs 14 residues. The method was immunoSEQ multiplex PCR; TCRdb's version includes in-frame clones alone and lacks a portion of them. The table includes 230,000 or so clones, roughly 94% detected once. The chain links TRBV5-1 to TRBJ2-7; D is ambiguous. This receptor was obtained from a man in his forties or fifties in good health. Source material: blood. In nucleotides, the CDR3 is TGCGCCAGCAGCTTGGCCGGCCGAAGCTACGAGCAGTACTTC. This sequence encodes CASSLAGRSYEQYF.